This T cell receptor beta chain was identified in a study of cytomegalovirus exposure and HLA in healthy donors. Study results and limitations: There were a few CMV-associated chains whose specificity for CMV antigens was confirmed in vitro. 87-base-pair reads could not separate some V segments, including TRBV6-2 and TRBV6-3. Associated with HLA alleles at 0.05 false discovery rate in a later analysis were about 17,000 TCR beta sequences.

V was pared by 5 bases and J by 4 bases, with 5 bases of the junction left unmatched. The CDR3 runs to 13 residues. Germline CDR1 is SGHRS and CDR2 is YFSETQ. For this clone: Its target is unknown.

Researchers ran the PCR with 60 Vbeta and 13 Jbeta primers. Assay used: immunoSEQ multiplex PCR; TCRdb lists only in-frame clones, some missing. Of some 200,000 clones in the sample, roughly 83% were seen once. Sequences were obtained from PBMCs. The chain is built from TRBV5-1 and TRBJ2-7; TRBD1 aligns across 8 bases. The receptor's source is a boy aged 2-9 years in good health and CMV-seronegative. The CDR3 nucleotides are TGCGCCAGCAGGACAGGGGCCCCATACGAGCAGTACTTC. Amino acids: CASRTGAPYEQYF.